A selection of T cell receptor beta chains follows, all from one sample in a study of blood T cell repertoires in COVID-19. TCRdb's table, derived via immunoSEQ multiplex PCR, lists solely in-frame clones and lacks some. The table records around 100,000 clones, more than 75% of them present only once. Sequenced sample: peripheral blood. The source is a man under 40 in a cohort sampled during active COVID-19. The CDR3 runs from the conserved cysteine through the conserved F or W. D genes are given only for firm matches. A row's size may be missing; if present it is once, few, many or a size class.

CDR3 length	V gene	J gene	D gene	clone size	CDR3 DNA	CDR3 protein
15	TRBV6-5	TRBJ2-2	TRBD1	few	TGTGCCAGCACCTCCGGGACAGAGAACACCGGGGAGCTGTTTTTT	CASTSGTENTGELFF
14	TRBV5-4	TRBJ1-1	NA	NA	TGTGCCAGCAGCTTGACAGAAATGAACACTGAAGCTTTCTTT	CASSLTEMNTEAFF
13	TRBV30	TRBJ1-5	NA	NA	TGTGCCTGGAGTGTACAGGAAGGTCAGCCCCAGCATTTT	CAWSVQEGQPQHF
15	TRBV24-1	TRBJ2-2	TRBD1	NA	TGTGCCACTAGTGATTCGCGGACAGGGGTCGGGGAGCTGTTTTTT	CATSDSRTGVGELFF
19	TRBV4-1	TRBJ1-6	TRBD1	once	TGCGCCAGCAGCCAAGGCCCCCCGGGGACAGGGGGCCTAAGTTCACCCCTCCACTTT	CASSQGPPGTGGLSSPLHF
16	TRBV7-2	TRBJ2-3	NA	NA	TGTGCCAGCAGCCCGGCTATCAGGGGGGCCACAGATACGCAGTATTTT	CASSPAIRGATDTQYF
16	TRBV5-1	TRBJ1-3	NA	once	TGCGCCAGCAGGGGCGTCCCAGGGACTGAGGGAAACACCATATATTTT	CASRGVPGTEGNTIYF
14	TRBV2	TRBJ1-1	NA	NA	TGTGCCAGCACTCTCAAGGGAGTGAACACTGAAGCTTTCTTT	CASTLKGVNTEAFF
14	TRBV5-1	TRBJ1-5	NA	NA	TGCGCCAGCAGCCCATACGGAGGGGATCAGCCCCAGCATTTT	CASSPYGGDQPQHF
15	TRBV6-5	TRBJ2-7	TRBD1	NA	TGTGCCAGCAGCTTTTCCGGGACAGGGTCCTACGAGCAGTACTTC	CASSFSGTGSYEQYF
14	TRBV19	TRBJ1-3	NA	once	TGTGCCAGTAAGCCCAGGGGATCCGGAAACACCATATATTTT	CASKPRGSGNTIYF
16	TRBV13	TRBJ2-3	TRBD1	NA	TGTGCCAGCAGCTTAGTCCGGCAGGGGGGCACAGATACGCAGTATTTT	CASSLVRQGGTDTQYF
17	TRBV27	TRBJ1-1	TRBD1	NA	TGTGCCAGCAGTTTGGACTACAGGGGGCTGGCGAACACTGAAGCTTTCTTT	CASSLDYRGLANTEAFF
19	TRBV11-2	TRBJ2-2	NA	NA	TGTGCCAGCAGCATGCACCGGGACTTCCGCCCGAGGGGTACCGGGGAGCTGTTTTTT	CASSMHRDFRPRGTGELFF
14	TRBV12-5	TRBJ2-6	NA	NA	TGTGCTAGTGCCCGACTTGCTGGGGCCAACGTCCTGACTTTC	CASARLAGANVLTF
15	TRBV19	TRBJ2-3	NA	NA	TGTGCCAGTAGTTCCCCGGGGTCGGGGACAGATACGCAGTATTTT	CASSSPGSGTDTQYF
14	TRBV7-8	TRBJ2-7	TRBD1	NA	TGTGCCAGCAGCGCCTACAGGGGGGCCTACGAGCAGTACTTC	CASSAYRGAYEQYF
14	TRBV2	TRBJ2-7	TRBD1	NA	TGTGCCAGCAGTGAGTTGGGACAGATCTACGAGCAGTACTTC	CASSELGQIYEQYF
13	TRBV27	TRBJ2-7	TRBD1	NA	TGTGCCAGCTCCTGGGACAGGGGCTACGAGCAGTACTTC	CASSWDRGYEQYF
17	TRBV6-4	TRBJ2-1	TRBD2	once	TGTGCCAGCAGTCGACTACCGGGGGGAAGCTCCTACAATGAGCAGTTCTTC	CASSRLPGGSSYNEQFF
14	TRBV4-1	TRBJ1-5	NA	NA	TGCGCCAGCAGCCCAAACGCGGCCAATCAGCCCCAGCATTTT	CASSPNAANQPQHF
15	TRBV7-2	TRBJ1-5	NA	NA	TGTGCCAGCAGCTTGAGCCTATATAGCAATCAGCCCCAGCATTTT	CASSLSLYSNQPQHF
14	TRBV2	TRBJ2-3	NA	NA	TGTGCCAGCATCCTAATGGACAGCACCGATACGCAGTATTTT	CASILMDSTDTQYF
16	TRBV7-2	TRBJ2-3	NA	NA	TGTGCCAGCAGTCCCGGACTGGGGAACTTGGCAGATACGCAGTATTTT	CASSPGLGNLADTQYF
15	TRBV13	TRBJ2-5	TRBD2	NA	TGTGCCAGCAGCTCTAGGCGGGGGGCAGAAGAGACCCAGTACTTC	CASSSRRGAEETQYF
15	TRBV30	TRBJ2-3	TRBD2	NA	TGTGCCTGGATAGGACTAGCGGGGGGGTTAGATACGCAGTATTTT	CAWIGLAGGLDTQYF
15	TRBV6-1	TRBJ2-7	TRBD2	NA	TGTGCCAGCAGTGAAGTTTCCAGCGGGGGTGACGAGCAGTACTTC	CASSEVSSGGDEQYF
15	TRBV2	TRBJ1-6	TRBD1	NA	TGTGCCAGCAGGTTGAGACAGGGGGTTTTTTCACCCCTCCACTTT	CASRLRQGVFSPLHF
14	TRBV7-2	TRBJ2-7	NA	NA	TGTGCCAGCAGCCCGACACAGGGTACCTACGAGCAGTACTTC	CASSPTQGTYEQYF
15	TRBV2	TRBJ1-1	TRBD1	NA	TGTGCCAGCAGACCCCGACAGGGATTGAACACTGAAGCTTTCTTT	CASRPRQGLNTEAFF
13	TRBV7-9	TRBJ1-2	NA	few	TGTGCCAGCAGCCTCAGGGCTGGGAATGGCTACACCTTC	CASSLRAGNGYTF
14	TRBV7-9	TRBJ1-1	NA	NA	TGTGCCAGCAGCTTTGAGGGTCCGAACACTGAAGCTTTCTTT	CASSFEGPNTEAFF
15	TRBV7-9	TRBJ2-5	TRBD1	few	TGTGCCAGCAGCTTAAGGGGGACAGAACAAGAGACCCAGTACTTC	CASSLRGTEQETQYF
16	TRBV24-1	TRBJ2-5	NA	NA	TGTGCCACCAGTGATTTAGGCAGGGGTGATAAAGAGACCCAGTACTTC	CATSDLGRGDKETQYF
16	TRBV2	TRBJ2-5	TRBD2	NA	TGTGCCAGCAGTGAAGGCCTAGCGGGGGGCCGGGGGGCCCAGTACTTC	CASSEGLAGGRGAQYF
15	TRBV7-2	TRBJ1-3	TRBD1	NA	TGTGCCAGCAGCCGGGACAGGGGGCCTGGAAACACCATATATTTT	CASSRDRGPGNTIYF
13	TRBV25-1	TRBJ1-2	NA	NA	TGTGCCAGCAGTGACCGGGGGGCCTATGGCTACACCTTC	CASSDRGAYGYTF
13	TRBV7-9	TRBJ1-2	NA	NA	TGTGCCACCGCGAAAGACACAGGAAGTGGGTCCACCTTC	CATAKDTGSGSTF
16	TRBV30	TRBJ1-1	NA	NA	TGTGCCCAAAGTCGGGCAGGGCCGGGGGGGGACACTGAAGCTTTCTTT	CAQSRAGPGGDTEAFF
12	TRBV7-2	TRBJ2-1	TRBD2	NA	TGTGCCAGCCGGGAGGGGGGCAATGAGCAGTTCTTC	CASREGGNEQFF
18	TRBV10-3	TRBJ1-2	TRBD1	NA	TGTGCCATCAGTGAGTTGGACAGGGGGTTTAATGATAACTATGGCTACACCTTC	CAISELDRGFNDNYGYTF
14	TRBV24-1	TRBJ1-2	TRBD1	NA	TGTGCCACCAGAGCGAAGGGACAGAACTATGGCTACACCTTC	CATRAKGQNYGYTF
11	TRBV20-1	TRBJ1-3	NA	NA	TGCAGTGCTAGATATAGAAACACCATATATTTT	CSARYRNTIYF
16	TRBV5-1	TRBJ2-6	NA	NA	TGCGCCAGCAGCCCTGGCCTCGTCTCTGGGGCCAACGTCCTGACTTTC	CASSPGLVSGANVLTF